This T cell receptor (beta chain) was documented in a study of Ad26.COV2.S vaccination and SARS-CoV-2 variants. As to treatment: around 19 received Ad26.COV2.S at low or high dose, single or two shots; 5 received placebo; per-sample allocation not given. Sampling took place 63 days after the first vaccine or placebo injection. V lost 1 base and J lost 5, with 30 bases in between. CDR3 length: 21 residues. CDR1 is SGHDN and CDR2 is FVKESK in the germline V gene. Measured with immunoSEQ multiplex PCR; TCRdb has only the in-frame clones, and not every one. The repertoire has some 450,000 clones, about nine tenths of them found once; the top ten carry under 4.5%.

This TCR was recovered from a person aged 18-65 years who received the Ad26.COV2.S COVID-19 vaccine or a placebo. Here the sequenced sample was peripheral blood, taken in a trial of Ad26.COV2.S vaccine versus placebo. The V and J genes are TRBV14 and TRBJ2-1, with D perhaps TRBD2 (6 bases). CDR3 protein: CASSQGGLATLRTSLNNEQFF. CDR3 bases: TGTGCCAGCAGCCAAGGGGGCCTAGCGACTCTCCGAACCTCCCTAAACAATGAGCAGTTCTTC.